This T cell receptor (beta chain) emerged from a study of T cell responses to AZD1222 COVID-19 vaccine. Study information: Samples with a second dose at about 4 or about 12 weeks were pooled together.

The CDR3 has 15 residues. Germline V lookup: CDR1 LGHDT, CDR2 YNNKEL (reference sequence). V trimming: 6 bases; J trimming: 1 base; junction bases outside the gene matches: 2. Findings of the study overall: Breadth and depth of Spike-specific TCRs rose after two AZD1222 doses.

The method was immunoSEQ multiplex PCR; TCRdb's version includes in-frame clones alone and lacks a portion of them. The sample gives roughly 160,000 clones, 75% to 95% of which show up once; about 1.6% is in the top ten. A single count supports this clone. No antigen is known for it. The material was peripheral blood, obtained on day 0 of AZD1222 vaccination. This sequence joins TRBV3-1 (or the pseudogene TRBV3-2) and TRBJ2-3; 12 bases match TRBD2. The source of this sequence is an adult in good health. In DNA form, the CDR3 reads TGTGCCAGCAGATCTAGCGGGGGGGGCACAGATACGCAGTATTTT. Translating gives CASRSSGGGTDTQYF.